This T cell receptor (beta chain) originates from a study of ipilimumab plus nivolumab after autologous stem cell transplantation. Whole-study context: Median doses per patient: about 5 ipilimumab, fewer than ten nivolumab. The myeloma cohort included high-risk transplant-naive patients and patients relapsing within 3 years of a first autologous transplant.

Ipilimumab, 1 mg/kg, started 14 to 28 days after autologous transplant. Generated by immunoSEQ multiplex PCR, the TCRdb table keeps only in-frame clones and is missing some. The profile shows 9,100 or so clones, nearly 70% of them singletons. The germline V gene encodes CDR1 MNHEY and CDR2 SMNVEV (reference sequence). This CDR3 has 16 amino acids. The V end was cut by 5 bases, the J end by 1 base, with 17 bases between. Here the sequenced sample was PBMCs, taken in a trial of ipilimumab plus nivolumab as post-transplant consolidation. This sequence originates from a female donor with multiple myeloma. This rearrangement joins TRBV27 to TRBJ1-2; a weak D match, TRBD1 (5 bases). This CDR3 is CASSLLGGRFNYGYTF. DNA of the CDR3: TGTGCCAGCAGTCTACTCGGGGGAAGGTTTAACTATGGCTACACCTTC.